The rows below give T cell receptor beta chains drawn from one sample of a study of T cells in Graves' hyperthyroidism and ophthalmopathy. Each CDR3 protein gets one entry after TCRdb re-called the multiplex PCR reads with MiXCR. Seen here are approximately 640,000 distinct CDR3 sequences, 17% observed once, and the top ten hold about 14%. Source material: blood. These receptors originate from a man aged 50 to 59 with Graves' hyperthyroidism. Both conserved end residues are part of each CDR3. Fields, in order: J gene, CDR3 length, clone size, V gene, D gene, CDR3 protein, CDR3 DNA. D genes are given only for firm matches. The listing skips clone size in some rows; elsewhere it reads once, few, many or a size class.

>TRBJ1-1|15|NA|TRBV7-9|NA
CASSPSGGPSTEAFF
TGTGCCAGCAGCCCTAGTGGGGGGCCGAGCACTGAAGCTTTCTTT
>TRBJ2-7|12|many|TRBV3-1|NA
CASSQTYYEQYF
TGTGCCAGCAGCCAAACATACTACGAGCAGTACTTC
>TRBJ1-1|11|few|TRBV20-1|NA
CSASSGTEAFF
TGCAGTGCTAGTAGCGGCACTGAAGCTTTCTTT
>TRBJ2-7|14|few|TRBV6-6|NA
CASSYPGTLNEQYF
TGTGCCAGCAGTTACCCCGGGACTTTGAACGAGCAGTACTTC
>TRBJ2-5|11|few|TRBV20-1|TRBD1
CSAPRGPTQYF
TGCAGTGCCCCTAGGGGGCCGACCCAGTACTTC
>TRBJ1-1|12|many|TRBV20-1|NA
CSAYQGNTEAFF
TGCAGTGCGTATCAGGGGAACACTGAAGCTTTCTTT
>TRBJ1-2|13|many|TRBV27|TRBD1
CASRRQGANGYTF
TGTGCCAGCAGGCGACAGGGGGCGAATGGCTACACCTTC
>TRBJ2-3|16|NA|TRBV27|NA
CASSLLSITSTDTQYF
TGTGCCAGCAGTTTACTCAGCATAACCAGCACAGATACGCAGTATTTT
>TRBJ2-1|12|few|TRBV4-3|TRBD2
CASSQDGRELFF
TGCGCCAGCAGCCAAGATGGGAGGGAGTTGTTCTTC
>TRBJ1-1|15|NA|TRBV20-1|NA
CSARVIQGMNTEAFF
TGCAGTGCTAGAGTTATACAGGGAATGAACACTGAAGCTTTCTTT
>TRBJ2-2|13|NA|TRBV30|NA
CAWSPMYTGELFF
TGTGCCTGGAGTCCCATGTACACCGGGGAGCTGTTTTTT
>TRBJ1-5|15|many|TRBV28|NA
CASSFWGRSNHPQHF
TGTGCCAGCAGTTTCTGGGGTCGTAGCAATCACCCCCAGCATTTT
>TRBJ1-5|19|NA|TRBV20-1|TRBD1
CSASSRDRFERFSNQPQHF
TGCAGTGCTAGCAGCCGGGACAGATTTGAAAGGTTTAGCAATCAGCCCCAGCATTTT
>TRBJ2-7|16|many|TRBV5-1|TRBD1
CASSLARDRVSYEQYF
TGCGCCAGCAGCTTGGCACGGGACAGGGTTTCCTACGAGCAGTACTTC
>TRBJ1-5|15|NA|TRBV6-1|NA
CASRPRVYGDQPQHF
TGTGCCAGCAGGCCCAGGGTCTATGGGGATCAGCCCCAGCATTTT
>TRBJ2-2|20|NA|TRBV27|NA
CASRGTGTGGTSANTGELFF
TGTGCCAGCAGGGGGACCGGGACAGGGGGGACTAGCGCGAACACCGGGGAGCTGTTTTTT
>TRBJ2-7|13|few|TRBV3-1|NA
CASSQATGDEQYF
TGTGCCAGCAGCCAAGCTACGGGTGACGAGCAGTACTTC
>TRBJ2-1|17|NA|TRBV7-2|TRBD2
CASSFKKTSGRDNEQFF
TGTGCCAGCAGTTTTAAAAAGACTAGCGGGAGGGACAATGAGCAGTTCTTC
>TRBJ1-1|11|NA|TRBV18|NA
CASLSFTEAFF
TGTGCCAGTCTAAGTTTCACTGAAGCTTTCTTT
>TRBJ2-7|13|many|TRBV28|TRBD1
CASSWDRGYEQYF
TGTGCCAGCAGTTGGGACAGGGGGTACGAGCAGTACTTC
>TRBJ1-5|15|NA|TRBV24-1|NA
CATSDPGELGQPQHF
TGTGCCACCAGTGATCCCGGGGAGTTGGGTCAGCCCCAGCATTTT
>TRBJ1-2|13|few|TRBV12-3/TRBV12-4|NA
CATLGRANYGYTF
TGTGCCACCCTGGGTAGGGCGAACTATGGCTACACCTTC
>TRBJ2-5|15|NA|TRBV4-3|TRBD2
CASSQVLASGSREYF
TGCGCCAGCAGCCAAGTATTGGCTAGCGGGAGTAGGGAGTACTTC
>TRBJ2-3|19|NA|TRBV6-5|TRBD2
CASSYSRPRMPSGTDTQYF
TGTGCCAGCAGTTACTCGAGGCCACGGATGCCTAGCGGGACAGATACGCAGTATTTT
>TRBJ1-3|14|many|TRBV28|NA
CASSSGPPGNTIYF
TGTGCCAGCAGTTCCGGACCACCTGGAAACACCATATATTTT
>TRBJ1-1|12|many|TRBV28|NA
CASTLLGTEAFF
TGTGCCAGCACCCTCTTGGGTACTGAAGCTTTCTTT
>TRBJ2-2|16|NA|TRBV18|TRBD2
CASSSGLATNTGELFF
TGTGCCAGCTCATCAGGACTAGCGACCAACACCGGGGAGCTGTTTTTT
>TRBJ1-1|12|many|TRBV29-1|TRBD1
CSAGTGHTEAFF
TGCAGCGCCGGGACAGGGCACACTGAAGCTTTCTTT
>TRBJ2-5|13|NA|TRBV6-6|NA
CASSYSRGETRYF
TGTGCCAGCAGTTACTCGAGGGGGGAGACCCGGTACTTC
>TRBJ2-2|13|NA|TRBV15|NA
CATSRPNTGELFF
TGTGCCACCAGCAGACCAAACACCGGGGAGCTGTTTTTT
>TRBJ1-1|16|NA|TRBV18|NA
CASSPPSGRSNTEAFF
TGTGCCAGCTCACCGCCTTCGGGAAGGAGCAACACTGAAGCTTTCTTT
>TRBJ1-1|13|few|TRBV19|NA
CASSIWQTPEAFF
TGTGCCAGTAGTATCTGGCAGACCCCTGAAGCTTTCTTT
>TRBJ1-2|13|many|TRBV3-1|NA
CASSRRQTYGYTF
TGTGCCAGCAGCCGACGACAGACCTATGGCTACACCTTC
>TRBJ2-5|15|NA|TRBV5-1|NA
CASSLVGNLQETQYF
TGCGCCAGCAGCTTGGTAGGGAACCTCCAAGAGACCCAGTACTTC
>TRBJ2-5|13|NA|TRBV10-3|TRBD2
CAARAGEGETQYF
TGTGCCGCTAGAGCGGGGGAGGGAGAGACCCAGTACTTC
>TRBJ2-3|15|few|TRBV30|NA
CAWSPFVTAADTQYF
TGTGCCTGGAGTCCGTTTGTTACCGCGGCAGATACGCAGTATTTT
>TRBJ1-5|14|many|TRBV12-3/TRBV12-4|NA
CASKGGRMNQPQHF
TGTGCCAGCAAGGGGGGACGGATGAATCAGCCCCAGCATTTT
>TRBJ1-1|12|NA|TRBV7-9|NA
CASIRGDTEAFF
TGTGCCAGCATCAGAGGGGACACTGAAGCTTTCTTT
>TRBJ2-7|15|few|TRBV10-2|NA
CASSESAKSSYEQYF
TGCGCCAGCAGTGAGTCGGCCAAAAGCTCCTACGAGCAGTACTTC
>TRBJ1-3|14|NA|TRBV6-2/TRBV6-3|NA
CASTYRPSGNTIYF
TGTGCCAGCACCTACCGGCCATCTGGAAACACCATATATTTT
>TRBJ2-3|13|few|TRBV7-9|NA
CASSFKSTDTQYF
TGTGCCAGCAGCTTCAAAAGCACAGATACGCAGTATTTT
>TRBJ1-2|14|many|TRBV12-3/TRBV12-4|NA
CASSLRRGIGGYTF
TGTGCCAGCAGTTTACGGAGAGGGATAGGTGGCTACACCTTC
>TRBJ1-1|16|few|TRBV20-1|TRBD1
CSAPRGGTVKNTEAFF
TGCAGTGCGCCCCGGGGGGGGACAGTGAAGAACACTGAAGCTTTCTTT
>TRBJ2-1|13|many|TRBV28|NA
CASSLSGLNEQFF
TGTGCCAGCAGTTTATCTGGCCTGAATGAGCAGTTCTTC
>TRBJ2-2|16|NA|TRBV28|TRBD2
CASSLWTSGTTGELFF
TGTGCCAGCAGTTTATGGACTAGCGGAACTACCGGGGAGCTGTTTTTT
>TRBJ2-1|13|many|TRBV20-1|TRBD2
CSARLAGGGEQFF
TGCAGTGCTAGACTAGCGGGAGGGGGTGAGCAGTTCTTC
>TRBJ2-7|15|many|TRBV10-3|TRBD2
CAIRDRLAGNYEQYF
TGTGCCATCAGGGATCGACTAGCGGGAAACTACGAGCAGTACTTC